The source of this T cell receptor (beta chain) is a study of T cell responses to AZD1222 COVID-19 vaccine. Method: immunoSEQ multiplex PCR; TCRdb's copy keeps in-frame clones and lacks some. This sample has 100,000 or so clones, with approximately 90% found just once. CDR1 and CDR2 from the germline V gene are LNHNV and YYDKDF (reference sequence). The V and J ends lost 0 bases and 3 bases respectively, with 16 bases between them. This CDR3 has 17 amino acids. The clonotype originates from an adult who received the AZD1222 COVID-19 vaccine. The sequences come from peripheral blood, collected 28 days after the second AZD1222 dose. V gene TRBV15 combines with J gene TRBJ2-3; D is possibly TRBD1 (5 bases). The CDR3 loop reads CATSRDVGDLGTDTQYF. The CDR3 DNA sequence: TGTGCCACCAGCAGAGATGTAGGGGATCTTGGGACAGATACGCAGTATTTT.